Described below is a single T cell receptor beta chain sequence and its context. This sample was included in a study of cytomegalovirus exposure and HLA in healthy donors. The V gene end was trimmed by 0 bases and the J gene end by 4 bases; junction bases not matched to a gene: 2. The CDR3 is made up of 14 amino acids. From germline, CDR1 is SGHRS and CDR2 YFSETQ. It was with 60 Vbeta and 13 Jbeta primers that the PCR ran. Some clones are missing from TCRdb's copy, which holds only in-frame ones; the method was immunoSEQ multiplex PCR. The data contain 90,000 to 150,000 clones, 50% to 65% of them singletons.

This sequence originates from a man between 40 and 49 years old in good health and CMV-seropositive. The chain is built from TRBV5-1 and TRBJ2-7, with 9 bases lining up with TRBD1. The specimen was PBMCs. The CDR3 DNA reads as TGCGCCAGCAGCTTGGGACAGGGGGTTTACGAGCAGTACTTC. Translation: CASSLGQGVYEQYF.